Sequencing of this T cell receptor beta chain was carried out in a study of OX40 agonist ivuxolimab in advanced cancers. Background for the entire study: The costimulatory receptor OX40 (CD134) was targeted by ivuxolimab, a fully human IgG2 agonistic monoclonal antibody. In the dose-escalation cohort, approximately 80% of patients were male, and the mean age was approximately 60 years with a range of roughly 23 to 79. Partial responses occurred in three dose-escalation patients, of whom one had hepatocellular carcinoma and two had cutaneous melanoma. Patients were allowed to have had prior anti-PD-1, anti-PD-L1 or anti-CTLA-4 therapy, and more than 35% of the dose-escalation patients had been treated with checkpoint inhibitors. Of the roughly 54 patients in dose escalation, around 20 had hepatocellular carcinoma, approximately 15 had melanoma, 9 had renal cell carcinoma and 9 had head and neck cancer. The paper reports the monotherapy dose-escalation portion (N = 52 patients) of the phase I ivuxolimab trial. Intravenous ivuxolimab was administered to patients every 2 weeks at six dose levels: 0.01, 0.1, 0.3, 1.5, 3 and 10 mg/kg. The purpose of peripheral TCRbeta sequencing was to test whether ivuxolimab changed TCR sequence diversity and led to clonal T-cell expansion. The paper as a whole reports these results and caveats: Low levels of normalized T-cell clonal expansion were also seen in some nonresponding patients. Clonal expansion of both CD4+ and CD8+ blood T cells was observed from baseline to week 6 at doses 0.1 to 3.0 mg/kg. Which antigens the clonally expanded peripheral T cells were specific for was not determined. Partial responders in the 0.1-3.0 mg/kg groups had among the lowest normalized peripheral clonal expansion, especially among CD8+ T cells. After ivuxolimab, expanded clones were on average more numerous among CD8+ T cells than among CD4+ T cells.

Concerning this clone itself: The antigen this receptor binds is unknown. No clone much larger than this one lies a single base away; base qualities are absent.

CDR1 is given as SGHDT and CDR2 as YYEEEE, both from the germline V gene. Trimming costs V 4 bases and J 1 base, and their ends lie 13 bases apart. The CDR3 contains 15 residues, cysteine and phenylalanine counted. Only the CDR3 region is kept as DNA, spanning 45 bases read in frame from base 1. Patients with autoimmune disease history or receiving systemic immunosuppression were excluded from the trial. In every dose cohort, peripheral blood was drawn for TCR sequencing at baseline, cycle 4 day 1, and cycle 7 day 1. Samples came from an open-label, multicenter, first-in-human phase I dose-escalation trial of ivuxolimab. Adults with locally advanced or metastatic melanoma, renal cell, hepatocellular, or head and neck squamous cell carcinoma were enrolled in the trial. Before TCR sequencing, CD4+ and CD8+ T cells were separately sorted from peripheral blood. For sequencing of the TCRbeta CDR3 region, genomic DNA was extracted from the sorted cells. The immunoSEQ Assay was used for sequencing of TCRbeta CDR3 regions. In its TCRdb copy, this immuneACCESS table keeps in-frame sequences only and misses some clones. Where compared with another copy, unresolved V genes explain less than half of these, and the others have no known cause. The sample yields 35,000 to 40,000 clones; 78% were counted once. Clones ranked in the top ten supply around 20% of the sample.

The specimen was CD4+ or CD8+ T cells sorted from blood, collected in a trial of the OX40 agonist ivuxolimab. The receptor chain draws on TRBV5-6 and TRBJ2-3; 6 matching bases give a weak D call of TRBD2. The receptor was isolated from an adult with an advanced solid tumor such as melanoma, head and neck, liver or kidney cancer. Here the CDR3 is given as CASSVISGGTDTQYF. The sequenced DNA: TGTGCCAGCAGCGTAATTAGCGGAGGCACAGATACGCAGTATTTT.